These 20 T cell receptor beta chains share one sample of origin, sequenced in a study of CD8 T cells in Susac syndrome. With random hexamers, 0.5 to 1 ug RNA was reverse transcribed. TCRdb processed the immunoSEQ multiplex PCR reads anew with MiXCR; each CDR3 protein has one entry. In the table there are around 170,000 distinct CDR3 sequences, roughly 94% of which are singletons. Sequenced sample: CD8+ T cells from PBMCs. The receptors come from a human donor with Susac syndrome.

The chain couples TRBV2 to TRBJ2-1, with TRBD2 matching over 10 bases. Germline CDR1 SNHLY, CDR2 FYNNEI. This CDR3 region has 14 residues. Trimming at V came to 2 bases and at J to 9 bases, leaving 4 bases not matched to a gene. CDR3 bases: TGTGCCAGCAGTGAACTAGCGGGAGAGGGTGAGCAGTTCTTC. It codes for CASSELAGEGEQFF. The variable domain in full, completed from reference TRBV2 and TRBJ2-1, reads EPEVTQTPSHQVTQMGQEVILRCVPISNHLYFYWYRQILGQKVEFLVSFYNNEISEKSEIFDDQFSVERPDGSNFTLKIRSTKLEDSAMYFCASSELAGEGEQFFGPGTRLTVL.

The rearrangement joins TRBV5-6 to TRBJ1-2; 8 bases map to TRBD1. Germline V gene data show CDR1 as SGHDT and CDR2 as YYEEEE. V lost 4 bases to trimming and J lost 1 base; unmatched junction nucleotides: 12. CDR3 length equals 17 residues. CDR3 loop: CASSTTTGVENNYGYTF. CDR3 in DNA: TGTGCCAGCAGCACAACGACAGGGGTCGAAAATAACTATGGCTACACCTTC.

The rearrangement uses TRBV10-2 and TRBJ2-1, with D perhaps being TRBD1 or TRBD2 (5 bases each). The CDR3 is 16 residues long. Trimming shortened V by 7 bases and J by 0 bases, and 16 bases separated the two germline ends. Germline CDR1 WSHSY, CDR2 SAAADI. The CDR3, as DNA: TGCGCCAGCATAGGGACGGGCCAGAGCTCCTACAATGAGCAGTTCTTC. Its translation is CASIGTGQSSYNEQFF.

The V call is TRBV30, the J call TRBJ2-7, with 8 bases matching TRBD2. The length of the CDR3 is 15 residues. Trimming at V came to 0 bases and at J to 3 bases, leaving 7 bases not matched to a gene. Germline V CDR1 and CDR2: GTSNPN, SVGIG (reference sequence). CDR3 in amino acids: CAWSVRSGANYEQYF. The CDR3 DNA reads TGTGCCTGGAGTGTTCGTAGCGGGGCCAACTACGAGCAGTACTTC.

The chain couples TRBV29-1 to TRBJ2-7; D gene ambiguous. Per germline, CDR1 SQVTM and CDR2 ANQGSEA. The CDR3 is made up of 12 amino acids. Trimming pared 4 bases from V and 9 bases from J, leaving 16 bases between. The CDR3 spells CSVVGQQGPQYF. The CDR3 region has the DNA TGCAGCGTTGTTGGTCAACAAGGTCCGCAGTACTTC.

This chain links TRBV11-2 with TRBJ2-7, with 10 bases aligning to TRBD2. Germline V gives CDR1 SGHAT, CDR2 FQNNGV. J was trimmed by 3 bases and V by 5 bases; bases with no gene match: 16. The CDR3 is made up of 18 amino acids. CDR3 DNA sequence: TGTGCCAGCAGCATAAGATACCCCGGGACTAGCGAGGTCTACGAGCAGTACTTC. Translation: CASSIRYPGTSEVYEQYF.

V and J are TRBV24-1 and TRBJ2-7; D tentatively fits TRBD1 or TRBD2 (5 bases each). This CDR3 comprises 16 residues. The germline V gene has CDR1 KGHDR and CDR2 SFDVKD. With 7 bases removed from V and 2 bases from J, the gap between germline ends came to 20 bases. CDR3 DNA sequence: TGTGCCACCAGCCCTACGGGACGTTGGCTCACCTACGAGCAGTACTTC. This sequence encodes CATSPTGRWLTYEQYF.

The J gene is TRBJ2-5, the V gene TRBV20-1; 11 bases agree with TRBD2. Trimming cost V 0 bases and J 5 bases; bases outside gene matches: 14. The germline V gene encodes CDR1 DFQATT and CDR2 SNEGSKA (reference sequence). This CDR3 contains 18 residues. CDR3 residues: CSARDPTLAGGSSETQYF. CDR3 coding DNA: TGCAGTGCTAGAGATCCAACCCTAGCGGGGGGAAGTTCGGAGACCCAGTACTTC.

This chain uses TRBV20-1 with TRBJ2-7, with TRBD1 identical over 7 bases. V shed 1 base and J 3 bases; nucleotides not matched to a gene: 3. The CDR3 consists of 13 residues. CDR1 and CDR2 from the germline V gene are DFQATT and SNEGSKA (reference sequence). CDR3 nucleotides: TGCAGTGCTAGAGCCAGGGACAGCTACGAGCAGTACTTC. Protein product: CSARARDSYEQYF.

The chain couples TRBV3-1 to TRBJ2-5; 11 bases line up with TRBD2. Germline V gene data show CDR1 as LGHDT and CDR2 as YNNKEL (reference sequence). V lost 0 bases to trimming and J lost 9 bases; unmatched junction nucleotides: 12. The CDR3 runs to 17 residues. CDR3 region: CASSQDLETSGAPSQYF. For the CDR3, the DNA is TGTGCCAGCAGCCAAGATTTGGAGACTAGCGGGGCCCCTTCCCAGTACTTC.

This sequence joins TRBV20-1 and TRBJ2-1; tentatively, D is TRBD2 (5 bases). Germline CDR1 and CDR2: DFQATT and SNEGSKA (reference sequence). The germline V and J ends were trimmed by 3 bases and 0 bases, with 12 bases remaining between them. The CDR3 totals 15 residues. The CDR3 region has the DNA TGCAGTGCTAGGGAGGATGGGAGCTCCTACAATGAGCAGTTCTTC. Translation gives CSAREDGSSYNEQFF.

CDR3 DNA sequence: TGTGCCAGCAGTGACGACAGGGGATATAGCAATCAGCCCCAGCATTTT. The encoded protein is CASSDDRGYSNQPQHF. The chain combines TRBV25-1 with TRBJ1-5, with 8 bases lining up with TRBD1. The junction had 4 bases not matched to a gene; V was cut back by 3 bases and J by 0 bases. Germline CDR1 and CDR2: MGHDK and SYGVNS. The CDR3 covers 16 residues.

This clonotype was seen a single time. The CDR3 DNA reads TGCAGCATGACCCGGGACAGTAATTCTGAAGCTTTCTTT. This sequence encodes CSMTRDSNSEAFF. J is TRBJ1-1 and V is TRBV29-1; 7 bases line up with TRBD1. The CDR3 has 13 amino acids. V was clipped by 8 bases and J by 6 bases; unmatched bases: 12. CDR1 and CDR2 from the germline V gene are SQVTM and ANQGSEA.

The chain joins TRBV28 to TRBJ1-5; no firm D call. The germline V gene has CDR1 MDHEN and CDR2 SYDVKM. CDR3 length: 14 residues. Trimming took 3 bases from V and 4 from J, leaving 10 bases between them. DNA of the CDR3: TGTGCCAGCAGTTTTTCAGTAAGGAATCAGCCCCAGCATTTT. This codes for CASSFSVRNQPQHF.

The rearrangement uses TRBV20-1 and TRBJ2-1; TRBD2 agrees at 15 bases. With 6 bases clipped from V and 0 bases from J, the junction kept 12 bases outside the gene matches. The V gene's germline CDR1 is DFQATT and CDR2 SNEGSKA (reference sequence). The CDR3 extends over 19 amino acids. CDR3 sequence: CSAVNPGLAGGDSYNEQFF. The CDR3, as DNA: TGCAGTGCCGTAAATCCGGGACTAGCGGGGGGCGACTCCTACAATGAGCAGTTCTTC.

The chain is built from TRBV9 and TRBJ2-1, with 9 bases fitting TRBD1. Germline CDR1 reads SGDLS; CDR2 reads YYNGEE. There are 17 residues in the CDR3. V lost 4 bases to trimming and J lost 8 bases; unmatched junction nucleotides: 16. The CDR3 DNA follows: TGTGCCAGCAGCCCCCGAACCGGGACAGGGTCAATCGATGAGCAGTTCTTC. Translation gives CASSPRTGTGSIDEQFF. Supplemented by reference TRBV9 and TRBJ2-1, the full variable domain reads DSGVTQTPKHLITATGQRVTLRCSPRSGDLSVYWYQQSLDQGLQFLIQYYNGEERAKGNILERFSAQQFPDLHSELNLSSLELGDSALYFCASSPRTGTGSIDEQFFGPGTRLTVL.

The genes are TRBV11-2 and TRBJ2-7, with 8 bases fitting TRBD1. Germline V gene data show CDR1 as SGHAT and CDR2 as FQNNGV. The CDR3 spans 18 residues. V lost 3 bases, J lost 1 base, and 14 bases stayed unmatched. This CDR3 is CASSLAIERTGLSYEQYF. CDR3 DNA sequence: TGTGCCAGCAGCTTGGCAATAGAACGGACAGGGTTATCCTACGAGCAGTACTTC.

Notes on this clonotype: Relative to the germline gene, one junction end is altered; a read error may explain this. The CDR3 sequence: CTTGAGNTIYF. CDR3 sequence (DNA): TGCACGACAGGGGCTGGAAACACCATATATTTT. The chain couples TRBV6-6 to TRBJ1-3; 8 positions agree with TRBD1. The germline CDR1 and CDR2 sequences are MNHNY and SVGAGI (reference sequence). This CDR3 has 11 residues.

The J gene is TRBJ2-2, the V gene TRBV29-1; perhaps TRBD2 as D (6 bases). The CDR3 runs 13 residues. V lost 3 bases, J lost 5 bases, and 10 bases lay in between. CDR1 and CDR2 from the germline V gene are SQVTM and ANQGSEA. The CDR3: CSVDEAGTGELFF. The CDR3 DNA reads TGCAGCGTTGATGAGGCGGGAACCGGGGAGCTGTTTTTT.

V is TRBV29-1 and J is TRBJ2-7; 8 bases map to TRBD1. Losses at the gene ends were 4 bases for V and 3 bases for J; bases not matched to a gene: 2. CDR1 is SQVTM and CDR2 is ANQGSEA in the germline V gene. The length of the CDR3 is 12 residues. CDR3 amino acids: CSVGTGSYEQYF. As DNA, the CDR3 is TGCAGCGTTGGGACAGGGAGCTACGAGCAGTACTTC.